The next 4 T cell receptor beta chains were all read from a single sample in a study of blood T cell repertoires in COVID-19. The data were produced by immunoSEQ multiplex PCR, yet TCRdb's version contains in-frame clones alone and is incomplete. This table holds some 370,000 clones, 70% to 90% found once. The sequenced sample consisted of peripheral blood. Receptors were obtained from a middle-aged man with acute or convalescent COVID-19.

This rearrangement joins TRBV7-2 to TRBJ1-2; 7 nucleotides line up with TRBD1. Germline CDR1 SGHTA, CDR2 FQGNSA. J was trimmed by 14 bases and V by 5 bases; bases with no gene match: 14. The CDR3 extends over 13 amino acids. CDR3: CASSQRVRGRVTF. DNA of the CDR3: TGTGCCAGCAGCCAACGGGTTAGGGGGCGAGTAACCTTC.

The chain has TRBV6-2 or TRBV6-3 and TRBJ1-5, with 8 nucleotides matching TRBD1. Germline CDR1 MNHEY, CDR2 SVGEGT. After removal of 5 bases from V and 6 bases from J, the junction contained 3 bases not matched to a gene. This CDR3 has 13 amino acids. The CDR3 bases are TGTGCCAGCAGTCTCACAGGGGGTCAGCCCCAGCATTTT. Protein product: CASSLTGGQPQHF.

This chain joins TRBV18 and TRBJ1-1; D might be TRBD1 (5 bases). Looked up from germline, CDR1 is KGHSH and CDR2 is LQKENI. V was shortened by 4 bases and J by 3 bases, with 9 bases between the two germline ends. The CDR3 loop spans 13 amino acids. CDR3 nucleotide sequence: TGTGCCAGCTCACAGGGGAGGGACACTGAAGCTTTCTTT. Its protein product is CASSQGRDTEAFF.

The gene calls are TRBV4-1 and TRBJ1-5, with D unresolved. CDR3 length: 13 residues. Germline V CDR1 and CDR2: MGHRA, YSYEKL. Trimming cost V 3 bases and J 6 bases, with 9 bases left between them. CDR3 sequence: CASSQVGSQPQHF. CDR3 nucleotides: TGCGCCAGCAGCCAGGTGGGGAGTCAGCCCCAGCATTTT.